Listed below are T cell receptor beta chains from one sample, sequenced in a study of T cell repertoires in cytomegalovirus infection. Antigen specificity for these receptors is unknown. TCRdb analysed the reads with MiXCR anew, one entry per CDR3 protein. Here the sample spans fewer than 900,000 distinct CDR3 sequences, almost 30% being singletons. Sequencing was performed on cultured CD8+ T cells from PBMCs, taken from culture after CMV antigen stimulation. The receptors shown here come from a human donor in good health (CMV status not recorded). Some clones in this sample may be carry-over from other donors' samples. Each CDR3 is given with its conserved first and last residue. Fields, in order: D gene, clone size, J gene, V gene, CDR3 protein, CDR3 DNA. D genes are given only for firm matches. Where a row states a size, it is once, few, many or the class of an expanded clone; other rows omit it.

.,.,TRBJ2-7,TRBV13,CASSVGRRYEQYF,TGTGCCAGCAGCGTCGGACGGCGGTACGAGCAGTACTTC
TRBD2,few,TRBJ2-3,TRBV12-3/TRBV12-4,CASSSPGLAGGGAQYF,TGTGCCAGCAGCTCCCCGGGACTAGCGGGGGGGGGGGCGCAGTATTTT
TRBD1,.,TRBJ2-3,TRBV27,CASTQGSTDTQYF,TGTGCCAGTACACAGGGGAGCACAGATACGCAGTATTTT
TRBD2,many,TRBJ2-1,TRBV6-2/TRBV6-3,CAISRTSPVGNEQFF,TGTGCCATATCTAGGACTAGCCCTGTGGGGAATGAGCAGTTCTTC
.,few,TRBJ2-3,TRBV28,CASSSRDSSSTDTQYF,TGTGCCAGCAGCTCACGGGACTCATCATCCACAGATACGCAGTATTTT
.,.,TRBJ2-7,TRBV6-1,CASSEWDASPVPYEQYF,TGTGCCAGCAGTGAATGGGATGCCTCTCCCGTCCCCTACGAGCAGTACTTC
.,.,TRBJ2-2,TRBV12-3/TRBV12-4,CASSFMGGASGELFF,TGTGCCAGCAGTTTTATGGGGGGGGCCTCCGGGGAGCTGTTTTTT
TRBD1,.,TRBJ1-1,TRBV27,CASSPTTTGGEENTEAFF,TGTGCCAGCAGTCCAACTACGACAGGGGGAGAAGAAAACACTGAAGCTTTCTTT
TRBD2,many,TRBJ2-3,TRBV7-2,CASSSLERGRSDTQYF,TGTGCCAGCAGCTCGCTGGAGCGCGGGAGGTCAGATACGCAGTATTTT
.,few,TRBJ2-4,TRBV6-1,CASSPLQGAFAKNIQYF,TGTGCCAGCAGCCCATTACAGGGAGCCTTCGCCAAAAACATTCAGTACTTC
TRBD2,many,TRBJ2-1,TRBV7-8,CASSLIAGGLYNEQFF,TGTGCCAGCAGCCTGATAGCGGGGGGCCTGTACAATGAGCAGTTCTTC
.,few,TRBJ2-5,TRBV7-9,CASSARHYQETQYF,TGTGCCAGCAGCGCTAGACACTACCAAGAGACCCAGTACTTC
.,.,TRBJ1-2,TRBV6-6,CASTLRRGAYQPNYGYTF,TGTGCCAGCACCCTTCGAAGGGGCGCCTATCAACCTAACTATGGCTACACCTTC
TRBD1,.,TRBJ1-3,TRBV5-4,CASSLALDRAGNTIYF,TGTGCCAGCAGCTTGGCCTTGGACAGGGCTGGAAACACCATATATTTT
.,.,TRBJ2-1,TRBV19,CASTRTVDNEQFF,TGTGCCAGTACCCGGACAGTGGATAATGAGCAGTTCTTC
.,.,TRBJ1-5,TRBV4-3,CASSQDSASNQPQHF,TGCGCCAGCAGCCAAGATTCGGCAAGCAATCAGCCCCAGCATTTT
TRBD2,.,TRBJ2-3,TRBV2,CASSEDPSGASTDTQYF,TGTGCCAGCAGTGAAGACCCTAGCGGGGCGAGCACAGATACGCAGTATTTT
TRBD1,.,TRBJ1-5,TRBV10-2,CATKDRGSNQPQHF,TGCGCCACCAAGGACAGGGGGAGCAATCAGCCCCAGCATTTT
TRBD2,.,TRBJ2-7,TRBV7-6,CASSPPSGRYEQYF,TGTGCCAGCAGCCCCCCGAGCGGGAGATACGAGCAGTACTTC
.,few,TRBJ2-3,TRBV7-9,CASSPKGSTTDTQYF,TGTGCCAGCAGCCCTAAGGGAAGCACCACAGATACGCAGTATTTT
.,.,TRBJ2-2,TRBV19,CASSHDRSTGELFF,TGTGCCAGTAGCCACGACAGGTCCACCGGGGAGCTGTTTTTT
.,.,TRBJ1-2,TRBV20-1,CSAGSVYGYTF,TGCAGTGCTGGAAGCGTCTATGGCTACACCTTC
.,many,TRBJ2-1,TRBV4-2,CASSQVDGYNEQFF,TGTGCCAGCAGCCAAGTAGACGGCTACAATGAGCAGTTCTTC
.,few,TRBJ1-1,TRBV28,CASKGEEGTEAFF,TGTGCCAGCAAGGGCGAGGAGGGCACTGAAGCTTTCTTT
TRBD2,few,TRBJ2-1,TRBV7-6,CASSLPTSGGAYEQFF,TGTGCCAGCAGCTTACCGACTAGCGGGGGGGCCTATGAGCAGTTCTTC
.,.,TRBJ2-3,TRBV12-3/TRBV12-4,CASSYQGGTDTQYF,TGTGCCAGCAGTTATCAAGGGGGCACAGATACGCAGTATTTT
TRBD1,.,TRBJ1-1,TRBV12-3/TRBV12-4,CASSPDRAGREAFF,TGTGCCAGCAGTCCCGACAGGGCAGGAAGGGAAGCTTTCTTT
.,many,TRBJ1-2,TRBV7-8,CASSPPGDPSYGYTF,TGTGCCAGCAGCCCTCCCGGAGATCCGTCCTATGGCTACACCTTC
TRBD1,few,TRBJ2-1,TRBV29-1,CSVEDWDRTGYNEQFF,TGCAGCGTTGAAGACTGGGACAGGACCGGCTACAATGAGCAGTTCTTC
.,many,TRBJ2-1,TRBV27,CASSTTGYNEQFF,TGTGCCAGCAGCACCACAGGCTACAATGAGCAGTTCTTC
TRBD1,.,TRBJ2-1,TRBV27,CASSSRYRDRGPYNEQFF,TGTGCCAGCAGTTCCCGATATAGAGACAGGGGTCCCTACAATGAGCAGTTCTTC
TRBD2,few,TRBJ2-2,TRBV6-2/TRBV6-3,CASSYLLAGANTGELFF,TGTGCCAGCAGTTACCTCCTAGCGGGGGCGAACACCGGGGAGCTGTTTTTT
.,.,TRBJ2-3,TRBV5-4,CASSLLAPDTQYF,TGTGCCAGCAGCTTACTAGCCCCAGATACGCAGTATTTT
.,.,TRBJ2-5,TRBV11-3,CASRARGPHYF,TGTGCCAGCAGGGCCCGGGGGCCCCACTACTTC
.,.,TRBJ2-7,TRBV19,CASSIGSYYEQYF,TGTGCCAGTAGTATAGGAAGCTACTACGAGCAGTACTTC
TRBD1,few,TRBJ1-2,TRBV7-9,CASSHEGANYGYTF,TGTGCCAGCAGTCACGAGGGGGCCAACTATGGCTACACCTTC
.,once,TRBJ1-2,TRBV6-2/TRBV6-3,CASSYSDLTGFNYGYTF,TGTGCCAGCAGTTACTCGGATCTGACAGGATTCAACTATGGCTACACCTTC
TRBD1,few,TRBJ2-7,TRBV4-1,CASSQESGGPYEQYF,TGCGCCAGCAGCCAAGAGTCAGGGGGCCCCTACGAGCAGTACTTC
.,few,TRBJ2-1,TRBV20-1,CSAPGHPFTDEQFF,TGCAGTGCCCCGGGACACCCCTTTACCGATGAGCAGTTCTTC